The text below deals with one T cell receptor beta chain. Its antigen is still unknown. This sample is part of a study of T cell responses to AZD1222 COVID-19 vaccine. Study-level findings and limits: White British people made up most donors, females outnumbered males, and clonal diversity was possibly underestimated. Spike-specific TCR breadth and depth were elevated following two AZD1222 doses. All repertoire sampling was performed exclusively after the peak T cell response.

Germline V gene data show CDR1 as MDHEN and CDR2 as SYDVKM. With 6 bases removed from V and 0 bases from J, the gap between germline ends came to 15 bases. The CDR3 loop spans 17 amino acids. Method: immunoSEQ multiplex PCR; TCRdb's copy keeps in-frame clones and lacks some. The data show about 120,000 clones, 70% to 90% seen once. The sequences come from peripheral blood, collected on day 0 of AZD1222 vaccination. This receptor was identified in an adult in good health. The chain is built from TRBV28 and TRBJ1-6; perhaps TRBD1 as D (5 bases). The CDR3 reads CASSPMDIVSYNSPLHF. DNA for the CDR3: TGTGCCAGCAGCCCTATGGACATAGTCTCCTATAATTCACCCCTCCACTTT.